One sample yielded the 4 T cell receptor beta chains listed below, sequenced in a study of OX40 agonist ivuxolimab in advanced cancers. Clones were read by immunoSEQ multiplex PCR, and TCRdb kept only the in-frame ones, dropping some. Seen here are some 74,000 clones, about 85% observed once, and the top ten hold approximately 0.5%. This sample comprised CD4+ or CD8+ T cells sorted from blood, obtained in a trial of the OX40 agonist ivuxolimab. The receptors were sampled from an adult with an advanced solid tumor such as melanoma, head and neck, liver or kidney cancer.

The chain links TRBV27 to TRBJ1-2, with a tentative D call TRBD1 (5 bases). The germline V and J ends were trimmed by 4 bases and 4 bases, with 7 bases remaining between them. Germline CDR1 MNHEY, CDR2 SMNVEV (reference sequence). The CDR3 has 12 residues. The CDR3 loop is CASSWDGYGYTF. The CDR3, as DNA: TGTGCCAGCAGTTGGGACGGCTATGGCTACACCTTC.

This chain links TRBV11-2 with TRBJ1-3, with 8 bases that match TRBD1. Germline CDR1 and CDR2: SGHAT and FQNNGV. This CDR3 has 15 amino acids. Losses at the gene ends were 4 bases for V and 8 bases for J; bases not matched to a gene: 10. The CDR3 region is CASSSSPAQGDTIYF. CDR3 bases: TGTGCCAGCAGCTCCTCACCGGCACAGGGGGACACCATATATTTT.

The genes are TRBV19 and TRBJ2-1; D unresolved. Germline V gives CDR1 LNHDA, CDR2 SQIVND (reference sequence). The V end was cut by 5 bases, the J end by 4 bases, with 6 bases between. This CDR3 comprises 12 residues. The CDR3 loop reads CASSPEYNEQFF. The CDR3 DNA sequence: TGTGCCAGTAGTCCGGAATACAATGAGCAGTTCTTC.

The V gene is TRBV18, the J gene TRBJ1-2; perhaps TRBD1 as D (5 bases). Looked up from germline, CDR1 is KGHSH and CDR2 is LQKENI. The CDR3 is made up of 15 amino acids. V lost 5 bases to trimming and J lost 0 bases, with 13 bases between them. CDR3: CASSVGLLANYGYTF. The CDR3 DNA is TGTGCCAGCTCAGTGGGACTCTTAGCTAACTATGGCTACACCTTC.